This paragraph covers one T cell receptor beta chain sequence. This record belongs to a study of follicular helper T cells after annual influenza vaccination. The wider study: For some subjects, blood spans the 2013-2014, 2014-2015 and 2015-2016 annual vaccinations.

Sequencing used immunoSEQ multiplex PCR; TCRdb keeps in-frame clones, though not all of them. The repertoire holds 13,000 to 15,000 clones, roughly four fifths seen once, with roughly 0.27% in the top ten. The CDR3 has 14 amino acids. Trimming shortened V by 3 bases and J by 0 bases, and 9 bases separated the two germline ends. Germline CDR1 GTSNPN, CDR2 SVGIG (reference sequence). Time point defined: 2014-2015 season, pre-vaccination. Sequencing was performed on CXCR5- memory CD4+ T cells sorted from blood, taken on the day of influenza vaccination. This chain links TRBV30 with TRBJ1-3, with D possibly matching TRBD1 (5 bases). The TCR sequence derives from an adult who received the influenza vaccine. The CDR3 sequence: CAWRQTVSGNTIYF. The DNA for the CDR3 is TGTGCCTGGAGACAGACAGTCTCTGGAAACACCATATATTTT. Looking up the rest from reference TRBV30 and TRBJ1-3 gives the full variable domain: SQTIHQWPATLVQPVGSPLSLECTVEGTSNPNLYWYRQAAGRGLQLLFYSVGIGQISSEVPQNLSASRPQDRQFILSSKKLLLSDSGFYLCAWRQTVSGNTIYFGEGSWLTVV.